One and the same sample provided the 18 T cell receptor beta chains below, sequenced in a study of T cells in Graves' hyperthyroidism and ophthalmopathy. Regions amplified from RNA transcripts were the TCR beta CDR3 regions. The HTBI primer set drove a first-round RT-PCR of the TCR CDR3. Via MiXCR, TCRdb re-called the multiplex PCR reads, giving one row per CDR3 protein. The data show 330,000 or so distinct CDR3 sequences, less than 20% seen once. The source material was blood. Receptors were obtained from a man in his fifties or sixties with Graves' ophthalmopathy.

This clonotype was counted a few times. The J gene is TRBJ2-7, the V gene TRBV6-1; 8 bases are a match to TRBD1. From germline, CDR1 is MNHNS and CDR2 SASEGT. This CDR3 comprises 15 residues. The trim removed 1 base at V and 3 bases at J, leaving 5 bases unmatched. The DNA of the CDR3 is TGTGCCAGCAGTGAAGGGAGACAGGGGAGCTACGAGCAGTACTTC. It codes for CASSEGRQGSYEQYF.

This clonotype was counted at least ten times. This chain connects TRBV11-2 to TRBJ2-7; D is perhaps TRBD2 (6 bases). Germline V gene data show CDR1 as SGHAT and CDR2 as FQNNGV. V was cut by 0 bases and J by 3 bases, with 12 bases left in between. The CDR3 loop spans 15 amino acids. The CDR3 region is CASSLDASADYEQYF. In DNA form, the CDR3 reads TGTGCCAGCAGCTTAGATGCTAGCGCGGACTACGAGCAGTACTTC.

In its sample, this clonotype was seen many times. The chain carries TRBV27 and TRBJ2-7; 10 bases are a match to TRBD2. CDR3 length: 14 amino acids. With V trimmed by 6 bases and J by 7 bases, 9 bases remained unmatched. Germline CDR1 reads MNHEY; CDR2 reads SMNVEV (reference sequence). DNA for the CDR3: TGTGCCAGCAGCTACACCCCGGGACTAGCGGAGCAGTACTTC. This sequence encodes CASSYTPGLAEQYF.

The CDR3 loop is CASSPRLVSEQYF. DNA of the CDR3: TGTGCCAGCAGCCCGAGACTTGTAAGCGAGCAGTACTTC. The chain links TRBV7-2 to TRBJ2-7; D is uncertain. The ends were cut back, 5 bases at V and 6 bases at J, with 14 bases in the middle. CDR3 size: 13 residues. The V gene's germline CDR1 is SGHTA and CDR2 FQGNSA. The full variable domain, its missing parts supplied by reference TRBV7-2 and TRBJ2-7, is GAGVSQSPSNKVTEKGKDVELRCDPISGHTALYWYRQSLGQGLEFLIYFQGNSAPDKSGLPSDRFSAERTGGSVSTLTIQRTQQEDSAVYLCASSPRLVSEQYFGPGTRLTVT.

The rearrangement joins TRBV20-1 to TRBJ2-7; TRBD1 matches at 8 bases. The V segment lost 1 base and the J segment 7 bases; nucleotides outside the gene matches: 0. The CDR3 has 11 residues. CDR1 is DFQATT and CDR2 is SNEGSKA in the germline V gene (reference sequence). Here the CDR3 DNA reads TGCAGTGCTAGAGGGACAGGGGAGCAGTACTTC. Translation gives CSARGTGEQYF.

This clonotype occurred a few times. The rearrangement joins TRBV9 to TRBJ1-3; tentative D call: TRBD1 (6 bases). CDR3 length: 16 amino acids. V was trimmed by 0 bases and J by 2 bases, leaving 12 bases between them. Germline CDR1 and CDR2: SGDLS and YYNGEE. CDR3 residues: CASSVVGGAAGNTIYF. DNA of the CDR3: TGTGCCAGCAGCGTAGTAGGGGGAGCCGCTGGAAACACCATATATTTT.

This clonotype was found many times. This chain connects TRBV11-2 to TRBJ1-1; D may be TRBD1 (6 bases). The CDR3 covers 13 residues. CDR1 is SGHAT and CDR2 is FQNNGV in the germline V gene. The V gene lost 0 bases and the J gene lost 10 bases, with 12 bases spanning the gap. CDR3 protein: CASSLDRGTRAFF. DNA for the CDR3: TGTGCCAGCAGCTTAGATAGGGGGACAAGAGCTTTCTTT. The whole variable domain, filled in from reference TRBV11-2 and TRBJ1-1, reads EAGVAQSPRYKIIEKRQSVAFWCNPISGHATLYWYQQILGQGPKLLIQFQNNGVVDDSQLPKDRFSAERLKGVDSTLKIQPAKLEDSAVYLCASSLDRGTRAFFGQGTRLTVV.

V is TRBV6-1 and J is TRBJ1-2; D unclear. Trimming removed 6 bases at V and 5 bases at J, with 10 bases between. CDR1 is MNHNS and CDR2 is SASEGT in the germline V gene. This CDR3 comprises 12 residues. The CDR3 DNA sequence: TGTGCCAGCAGGGCAGAGATTTATGGCTACACCTTC. Translating it yields CASRAEIYGYTF.

This clonotype has a count of ten or more. The chain uses TRBV5-1 and TRBJ2-5, with 10 bases fitting TRBD1. After removal of 4 bases from V and 5 bases from J, the junction contained 14 bases not matched to a gene. The CDR3 is 17 amino acids. Germline loops: CDR1 SGHRS, CDR2 YFSETQ. CDR3 nucleotide sequence: TGCGCCAGCAGCACGACCCCCGGGACAGGGGTTAAGGAGACCCAGTACTTC. Amino acids: CASSTTPGTGVKETQYF.

In its sample, this clonotype was seen a few times. This chain joins TRBV28 and TRBJ2-4; weak D call: TRBD2 (6 bases). The length of the CDR3 is 11 residues. Trimming removed 8 bases at V and 7 bases at J, with 9 bases between. Germline V gene sequence: CDR1 MDHEN, CDR2 SYDVKM. The CDR3 loop is CASGTRNIQYF. CDR3 nucleotides: TGTGCCAGCGGGACTCGGAACATTCAGTACTTC.

This clonotype has just a few counts. V is TRBV28 and J is TRBJ1-4, with 9 bases fitting TRBD1. Per germline, CDR1 MDHEN and CDR2 SYDVKM. The CDR3 spans 14 residues. The junction had 6 bases not matched to a gene; V was cut back by 5 bases and J by 8 bases. In DNA, the CDR3 is TGTGCCAGCAGTGGGACAGGGTCGCAAGAAAAACTGTTTTTT. It is translated as CASSGTGSQEKLFF.

The rearrangement joins TRBV11-2 to TRBJ1-2; no clear D. Trimming removed 8 bases at V and 5 bases at J, with 15 bases between. The CDR3 has 13 residues. Germline V gene data show CDR1 as SGHAT and CDR2 as FQNNGV. This CDR3 reads CASLRGSAYGYTF. The CDR3 nucleotides read TGTGCCAGCCTCAGAGGCAGCGCTTATGGCTACACCTTC.

There are many counts of this clonotype. This chain uses TRBV6-2 or TRBV6-3 with TRBJ1-1; D is unresolved. From germline, CDR1 is MNHEY and CDR2 SVGEGT. Trimming took off 7 bases at V and 0 bases at J, with 9 bases between the two ends. The CDR3 length is 13 residues. The CDR3 region is CASIGFMNTEAFF. CDR3 bases: TGTGCCAGCATCGGCTTTATGAACACTGAAGCTTTCTTT.

This clonotype was seen repeatedly, ten times or more. The chain carries TRBV10-3 and TRBJ1-5, with a possible D match to TRBD1 (6 bases). The V and J ends lost 10 bases and 3 bases respectively, with 10 bases between them. From germline, CDR1 is ENHRY and CDR2 SYGVKD. The CDR3 loop spans 12 amino acids. The CDR3 region has the DNA TGTGCCAGCGGACAGAACAATCAGCCCCAGCATTTT. This encodes CASGQNNQPQHF.

This clonotype was recorded many times. The V gene is TRBV7-8, the J gene TRBJ2-3; D is unresolved. V lost 7 bases and J lost 4, with 12 bases in between. CDR3 length: 13 amino acids. Germline V gene lookup returns CDR1 SGHVS and CDR2 FQNEAQ. This chain's CDR3 is CASTQTLADTQYF. The CDR3, as DNA: TGTGCCAGCACCCAAACTTTAGCAGATACGCAGTATTTT.

This rearrangement joins TRBV7-3 to TRBJ2-1; the match to TRBD2 covers 11 bases. The germline V gene has CDR1 SGHTA and CDR2 FQGTGA. V dropped 5 bases and J dropped 0; count of bases not matched to a gene: 9. The CDR3 length is 18 residues. The CDR3 coding sequence is TGTGCCAGCAGCCCTGTAGCGGGAGGGCGGAGCTCCTACAATGAGCAGTTCTTC. It yields the protein CASSPVAGGRSSYNEQFF.

This clonotype was observed a few times. The chain links TRBV7-3 to TRBJ2-3, with D tentatively TRBD2 (5 bases). CDR3 length: 15 residues. Trimming stripped 5 bases from V and 5 bases from J, with 17 bases between. Per the germline V gene, CDR1 is SGHTA and CDR2 is FQGTGA. The CDR3 DNA reads as TGTGCCAGCAGCCTATCCGGGATTTCGAGAGATACGCAGTATTTT. Protein sequence: CASSLSGISRDTQYF.

There are many counts of this clonotype. V and J are TRBV7-3 and TRBJ2-1; 11 nucleotides line up with TRBD2. Germline CDR1 and CDR2: SGHTA and FQGTGA. The CDR3 consists of 15 residues. The trim removed 5 bases at V and 5 bases at J, leaving 5 bases unmatched. CDR3 protein: CASSPGLAANNEQFF. CDR3 nucleotides: TGTGCCAGCAGCCCGGGACTAGCGGCTAACAATGAGCAGTTCTTC.